These 14 T cell receptor beta chains share one sample of origin, sequenced in a study of shared clonotypes between healthy human individuals. The repertoire was sequenced with immunoSEQ multiplex PCR; TCRdb's copy has only in-frame clones and lacks some. Of around 2.1 million clones listed, approximately 94% are singletons. In the naive CD8 group, cells lacked CD45RO and were positively selected for CCR7, so terminally differentiated effector memory CD45RA+ cells were left out. The specimen was naive CD8+ T cells from PBMCs. The receptors stem from a man younger than 35 in good health. Some clones in this sample may be carry-over from other donors' samples.

V is TRBV10-3 and J is TRBJ1-1, with D hard to call. V gave up 3 bases and J gave up 2 bases, with 10 bases separating them. The CDR3 sequence is 14 residues long. Germline values: CDR1 ENHRY, CDR2 SYGVKD. The CDR3 loop is CAISDVDGNTEAFF. Here the CDR3 DNA reads TGTGCCATCAGTGATGTAGACGGAAACACTGAAGCTTTCTTT.

The rearrangement uses TRBV11-2 and TRBJ1-1; no clear D gene. CDR1 and CDR2 from the germline V gene are SGHAT and FQNNGV. The V end lost 1 base, the J end lost 5 bases, and 14 bases lay between the germline ends. The CDR3 length is 15 residues. The CDR3 DNA sequence: TGTGCCAGCAGCTTAGCGGCACAGTTGTTTACTGAAGCTTTCTTT. It specifies CASSLAAQLFTEAFF.

The CDR3 DNA is TGTGCCAGCATTCAAAGGGACTTGTGGCTTCAGCCCCAGCATTTT. Translated, it gives CASIQRDLWLQPQHF. This chain uses TRBV6-7 with TRBJ1-5; weak D call: TRBD1 (5 bases). TRBV6-7 counts as an open reading frame of uncertain function. V dropped 7 bases and J dropped 6 bases, with 19 bases sitting between them. This CDR3 spans 15 amino acids.

This clone was detected a few times. V gene TRBV10-2 combines with J gene TRBJ2-7; D is unclear. The V end was cut by 8 bases, the J end by 2 bases, with 13 bases between. Germline CDR1 WSHSY, CDR2 SAAADI. The CDR3 extends over 13 amino acids. As DNA, the CDR3 is TGCGCCAGCTGGCCGGGCGGCACCTACGAGCAGTACTTC. As protein: CASWPGGTYEQYF.

The chain uses TRBV28 and TRBJ2-1; no definite D call. CDR1 and CDR2 from the germline V gene are MDHEN and SYDVKM. Between the trimmed V and J ends, which lost 6 bases and 1 base, there was a span of 13 bases. The CDR3 is 15 amino acids. For the CDR3, the DNA is TGTGCCAGCAGGTTGGCCCGCGCATCCTACAATGAGCAGTTCTTC. This sequence encodes CASRLARASYNEQFF.

The chain combines TRBV19 with TRBJ2-1, with 7 bases matching TRBD2. CDR1 and CDR2 from the germline V gene are LNHDA and SQIVND (reference sequence). This CDR3 has 18 residues. V lost 2 bases to trimming and J lost 9 bases; unmatched junction nucleotides: 19. The CDR3 here is CASSIYPSGGPRRIEQFF. CDR3 in DNA: TGTGCCAGTAGTATATACCCTAGCGGAGGCCCCCGGAGGATTGAGCAGTTCTTC.

The CDR3 spells CASSSPGQATYEQYF. CDR3 DNA sequence: TGTGCCAGCAGTTCCCCGGGACAGGCGACCTACGAGCAGTACTTC. The chain employs TRBV5-4 and TRBJ2-7, with 8 bases identical to TRBD1. Germline values: CDR1 SGHNT, CDR2 YYREEE (reference sequence). This CDR3 contains 15 residues. Trimming removed 5 bases from V and 2 bases from J; junction bases left unmatched: 9. Using reference TRBV5-4 and TRBJ2-7 for the parts outside the CDR3, the full variable domain is ETGVTQSPTHLIKTRGQQVTLRCSSQSGHNTVSWYQQALGQGPQFIFQYYREEENGRGNFPPRFSGLQFPNYSSELNVNALELDDSALYLCASSSPGQATYEQYFGPGTRLTVT.

The V call is TRBV5-8, the J call TRBJ1-1; no definite D call. The CDR3 loop spans 13 amino acids. Trimming left V 4 bases short and J 1 base short, with 8 bases between. Germline CDR1 reads SGHTS; CDR2 reads YDEGEE. The CDR3: CASSPGGNTEAFF. CDR3 nucleotides: TGTGCCAGCAGCCCGGGAGGGAACACTGAAGCTTTCTTT.

The chain couples TRBV2 to TRBJ2-5; the D call may be TRBD1 or TRBD2 (5 bases each). V was trimmed by 8 bases and J by 3 bases, leaving 19 bases between them. CDR1 is SNHLY and CDR2 is FYNNEI in the germline V gene. This CDR3 contains 15 residues. The CDR3 region is CASEPRGQAKETQYF. The CDR3 DNA reads TGTGCCAGCGAACCCCGGGGCCAGGCCAAAGAGACCCAGTACTTC.

The chain uses TRBV7-9 and TRBJ1-5, with TRBD1 matching over 10 bases. The CDR3 totals 15 residues. CDR1 and CDR2 (germline): SEHNR, FQNEAQ (reference sequence). V dropped 9 bases and J dropped 7; count of bases not matched to a gene: 12. The CDR3 coding sequence is TGTGCCAGAATCTCTCACGGGACAGGGGAACAGCCCCAGCATTTT. Translation gives CARISHGTGEQPQHF.

The chain has TRBV10-3 and TRBJ1-4, with unresolved D. The CDR3 spans 17 residues. The V gene's germline CDR1 is ENHRY and CDR2 SYGVKD. Trimming shortened V by 0 bases and J by 3 bases, and 14 bases separated the two germline ends. Here the CDR3 reads CAISESNLGLANEKLFF. The CDR3 DNA reads TGTGCCATCAGTGAGTCCAACTTGGGGTTGGCTAATGAAAAACTGTTTTTT.

The chain couples TRBV25-1 to TRBJ2-7, with 9 bases identical to TRBD1. The V segment lost 8 bases and the J segment 6 bases; nucleotides outside the gene matches: 8. There are 13 residues in the CDR3. Germline CDR1 MGHDK, CDR2 SYGVNS. CDR3 residues: CASSHPGQGEQYF. The CDR3 DNA reads TGTGCCAGCTCTCACCCGGGACAGGGCGAGCAGTACTTC.

V is TRBV5-6 and J is TRBJ2-7; D uncertain. Trimming shortened V by 4 bases and J by 3 bases, and 11 bases separated the two germline ends. This CDR3 has 13 residues. Germline V CDR1 and CDR2: SGHDT, YYEEEE. The DNA of the CDR3 is TGTGCCAGCAGCACGACTCAATACTACGAGCAGTACTTC. It codes for CASSTTQYYEQYF.

This sequence joins TRBV27 and TRBJ2-1; a possible D gene is TRBD1 (6 bases). CDR1 is MNHEY and CDR2 is SMNVEV in the germline V gene (reference sequence). Trimming left V 5 bases short and J 4 bases short, with 15 bases between. CDR3 length: 15 amino acids. CDR3 nucleotides: TGTGCCAGCAGTCCCGACCGGACAGCTTACAATGAGCAGTTCTTC. It specifies CASSPDRTAYNEQFF.